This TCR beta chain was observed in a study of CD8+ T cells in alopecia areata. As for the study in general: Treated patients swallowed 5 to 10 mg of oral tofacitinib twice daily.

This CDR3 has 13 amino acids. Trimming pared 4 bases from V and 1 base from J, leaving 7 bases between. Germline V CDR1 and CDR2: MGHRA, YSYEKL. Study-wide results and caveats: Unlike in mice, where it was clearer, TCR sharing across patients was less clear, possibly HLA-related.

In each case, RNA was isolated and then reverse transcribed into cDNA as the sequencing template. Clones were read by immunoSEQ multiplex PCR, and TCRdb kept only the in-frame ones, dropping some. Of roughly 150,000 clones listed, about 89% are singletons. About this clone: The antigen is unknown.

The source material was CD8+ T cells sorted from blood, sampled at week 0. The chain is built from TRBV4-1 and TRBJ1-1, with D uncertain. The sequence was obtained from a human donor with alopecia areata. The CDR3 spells CASSPPGNTEAFF. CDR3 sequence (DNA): TGCGCCAGCAGCCCGCCGGGGAACACTGAAGCTTTCTTT.